The 13 T cell receptor beta chains below come from one sample, sequenced in a study of regulatory T cells in long-lasting Graves disease. Construction of TCR beta libraries relied on iRepertoire HTBI primers and on Arm-PCR targeting CDR3 regions. Via MiXCR, TCRdb re-called the multiplex PCR reads, giving one row per CDR3 protein. The sample consists of around 500,000 distinct CDR3 sequences, roughly a sixth of them appearing once. Time point given: newly diagnosed GD, antithyroid drugs for less than 3 months. PBMCs were the source of the RNA used for TCR sequencing. The sample was also reused in another study, on T cells in Graves' hyperthyroidism and ophthalmopathy.

This specimen consisted of peripheral blood mononuclear cells (PBMCs), obtained at new diagnosis, from a patient treated with antithyroid drugs. Receptor source: a woman aged 35-65 years with Graves disease.

This clonotype was seen only a few times. J is TRBJ1-1 and V is TRBV14; D remains ambiguous. The CDR3 totals 14 residues. V dropped 4 bases and J dropped 10 bases, with 19 bases sitting between them. Germline V gene lookup returns CDR1 SGHDN and CDR2 FVKESK. The CDR3 reads CASSPLPGLEGAFF. CDR3 DNA sequence: TGTGCCAGCAGCCCCCTCCCAGGATTAGAGGGAGCTTTCTTT.

This clonotype has at least ten counts. The CDR3 bases are TGTGCCAGCAGAGAGACGATCTATGGCTACACCTTC. Amino acids: CASRETIYGYTF. The chain uses TRBV2 and TRBJ1-2, with D unclear. V lost 6 bases, J lost 4 bases, and 9 bases lay in between. Germline-derived CDR1 and CDR2 are SNHLY and FYNNEI. The CDR3 spans 12 residues.

This clonotype was detected many times. The rearrangement links TRBV3-1 to TRBJ2-7; TRBD2 matches 7 bases. Germline V gene sequence: CDR1 LGHDT, CDR2 YNNKEL (reference sequence). The CDR3 has 14 residues. With V trimmed by 3 bases and J by 2 bases, 4 bases remained unmatched. CDR3 in DNA: TGTGCCAGCAGCCAGCGGGAGTGGGCCTACGAGCAGTACTTC. It specifies CASSQREWAYEQYF.

This clonotype was picked up many times. The gene calls are TRBV10-3 and TRBJ1-1; 9 nucleotides match TRBD1. The CDR3 sequence is 17 residues long. Germline lookup yields CDR1 ENHRY and CDR2 SYGVKD. The V segment lost 5 bases and the J segment 0 bases; nucleotides outside the gene matches: 10. CDR3 bases: TGTGCCATCAGTTACGAAGGGACAGGGATTATGAACACTGAAGCTTTCTTT. Protein sequence: CAISYEGTGIMNTEAFF.

This rearrangement joins TRBV4-1 to TRBJ1-4; D is unresolved. This CDR3 has 14 amino acids. V shed 0 bases and J shed 5 bases, with 7 bases lying between them. Germline-derived CDR1 and CDR2 are MGHRA and YSYEKL. Here the CDR3 reads CASSQDRANEKLFF. In DNA, the CDR3 is TGCGCCAGCAGCCAAGACCGAGCCAATGAAAAACTGTTTTTT.

The table lists this clonotype with many counts. The rearrangement uses TRBV3-1 and TRBJ1-5; D is unresolved. The length of the CDR3 is 14 residues. Germline CDR1 and CDR2: LGHDT and YNNKEL (reference sequence). Trimming pared 0 bases from V and 6 bases from J, leaving 9 bases between. The CDR3 is CASSQDRLAQPQHF. CDR3 in DNA: TGTGCCAGCAGCCAAGATCGCCTAGCTCAGCCCCAGCATTTT.

In its sample, this clonotype was seen a few times. This chain links TRBV19 with TRBJ1-5; no clear D gene. V was clipped by 1 base and J by 3 bases, with 10 bases between them. Germline CDR1 is LNHDA and CDR2 is SQIVND (reference sequence). This CDR3 region has 15 residues. In DNA, the CDR3 is TGTGCCAGTAGTATAGGGGAGGTGAACAATCAGCCCCAGCATTTT. Translated: CASSIGEVNNQPQHF.

This clonotype was seen ten or more times. The rearrangement joins TRBV30 to TRBJ2-6; no clear D gene. Trimming pared 2 bases from V and 2 bases from J, leaving 7 bases between. The CDR3 contains 14 residues. CDR1 is GTSNPN, CDR2 SVGIG, per germline (reference sequence). CDR3 DNA: TGTGCCTGGAGTCGTGGGGCTGGGGCCAACGTCCTGACTTTC. Translating it yields CAWSRGAGANVLTF. Looking up the rest from reference TRBV30 and TRBJ2-6 gives the full variable domain: SQTIHQWPATLVQPVGSPLSLECTVEGTSNPNLYWYRQAAGRGLQLLFYSVGIGQISSEVPQNLSASRPQDRQFILSSKKLLLSDSGFYLCAWSRGAGANVLTFGAGSRLTVL.

This clonotype was recorded many times. V gene TRBV20-1 combines with J gene TRBJ2-5; perhaps TRBD2 as D (7 bases). In germline, CDR1 is DFQATT, CDR2 SNEGSKA (reference sequence). With 1 base removed from V and 5 bases from J, the gap between germline ends came to 17 bases. The CDR3 sequence is 15 residues long. The CDR3 sequence is CSARVGGGNWETQYF. The CDR3 DNA is TGCAGTGCTAGAGTAGGGGGGGGCAATTGGGAGACCCAGTACTTC.

This clonotype was seen only a few times. The chain links TRBV19 to TRBJ1-1; 7 bases are a match to TRBD1. CDR1 and CDR2 (germline): LNHDA, SQIVND (reference sequence). V trimming: 6 bases; J trimming: 0 bases; junction bases outside the gene matches: 7. This CDR3 region has 15 residues. The CDR3, as DNA: TGTGCCAGTAGCCAGGGGGTTTCTATGAACACTGAAGCTTTCTTT. Its protein product is CASSQGVSMNTEAFF.

V gene TRBV6-1 combines with J gene TRBJ1-2; D unresolved. The length of the CDR3 is 14 residues. V dropped 4 bases and J dropped 8 bases, with 17 bases sitting between them. CDR1 is MNHNS, CDR2 SASEGT, per germline. The CDR3: CASSAGSLYDGYTF. The CDR3 bases are TGTGCCAGCAGTGCCGGGAGCCTCTATGACGGCTACACCTTC.

This clonotype was detected many times. At one of its ends the junction is not consistent with the germline gene, which may arise from a read error. The V call is TRBV4-1, the J call TRBJ1-5, with TRBD1 matching 9 bases. Germline values: CDR1 MGHRA, CDR2 YSYEKL. The CDR3 loop spans 14 amino acids. As DNA, the CDR3 is TGTGCCAGCAGCCAAGGGACAGGGAATCAGCCCCAGCATTTT. Translated, it gives CASSQGTGNQPQHF.

This clonotype was seen more than once but under ten times. V usage is TRBV6-1 and J usage is TRBJ2-1; the match to TRBD1 covers 8 bases. CDR1 is MNHNS and CDR2 is SASEGT in the germline V gene. The CDR3 loop spans 16 amino acids. The junction had 9 bases not matched to a gene; V was cut back by 5 bases and J by 3 bases. This CDR3 is CASSTPGGYLYNEQFF. The CDR3 nucleotides read TGTGCCAGCAGTACCCCAGGGGGCTACCTCTACAATGAGCAGTTCTTC.